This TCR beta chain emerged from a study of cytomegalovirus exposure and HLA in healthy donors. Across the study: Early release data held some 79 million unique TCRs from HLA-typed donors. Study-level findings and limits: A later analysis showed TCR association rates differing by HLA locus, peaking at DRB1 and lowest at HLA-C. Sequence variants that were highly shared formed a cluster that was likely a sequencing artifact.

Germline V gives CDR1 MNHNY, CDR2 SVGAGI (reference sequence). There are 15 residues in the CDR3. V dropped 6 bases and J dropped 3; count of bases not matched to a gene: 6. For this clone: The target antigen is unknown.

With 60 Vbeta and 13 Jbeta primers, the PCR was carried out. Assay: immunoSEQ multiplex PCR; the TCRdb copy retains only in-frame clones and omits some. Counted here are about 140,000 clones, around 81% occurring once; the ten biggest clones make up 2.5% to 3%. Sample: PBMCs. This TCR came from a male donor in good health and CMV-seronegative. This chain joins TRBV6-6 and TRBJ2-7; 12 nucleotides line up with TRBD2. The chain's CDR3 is CASRPGLAGHYEQYF. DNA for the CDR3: TGTGCCAGCAGACCAGGACTAGCGGGGCACTACGAGCAGTACTTC.